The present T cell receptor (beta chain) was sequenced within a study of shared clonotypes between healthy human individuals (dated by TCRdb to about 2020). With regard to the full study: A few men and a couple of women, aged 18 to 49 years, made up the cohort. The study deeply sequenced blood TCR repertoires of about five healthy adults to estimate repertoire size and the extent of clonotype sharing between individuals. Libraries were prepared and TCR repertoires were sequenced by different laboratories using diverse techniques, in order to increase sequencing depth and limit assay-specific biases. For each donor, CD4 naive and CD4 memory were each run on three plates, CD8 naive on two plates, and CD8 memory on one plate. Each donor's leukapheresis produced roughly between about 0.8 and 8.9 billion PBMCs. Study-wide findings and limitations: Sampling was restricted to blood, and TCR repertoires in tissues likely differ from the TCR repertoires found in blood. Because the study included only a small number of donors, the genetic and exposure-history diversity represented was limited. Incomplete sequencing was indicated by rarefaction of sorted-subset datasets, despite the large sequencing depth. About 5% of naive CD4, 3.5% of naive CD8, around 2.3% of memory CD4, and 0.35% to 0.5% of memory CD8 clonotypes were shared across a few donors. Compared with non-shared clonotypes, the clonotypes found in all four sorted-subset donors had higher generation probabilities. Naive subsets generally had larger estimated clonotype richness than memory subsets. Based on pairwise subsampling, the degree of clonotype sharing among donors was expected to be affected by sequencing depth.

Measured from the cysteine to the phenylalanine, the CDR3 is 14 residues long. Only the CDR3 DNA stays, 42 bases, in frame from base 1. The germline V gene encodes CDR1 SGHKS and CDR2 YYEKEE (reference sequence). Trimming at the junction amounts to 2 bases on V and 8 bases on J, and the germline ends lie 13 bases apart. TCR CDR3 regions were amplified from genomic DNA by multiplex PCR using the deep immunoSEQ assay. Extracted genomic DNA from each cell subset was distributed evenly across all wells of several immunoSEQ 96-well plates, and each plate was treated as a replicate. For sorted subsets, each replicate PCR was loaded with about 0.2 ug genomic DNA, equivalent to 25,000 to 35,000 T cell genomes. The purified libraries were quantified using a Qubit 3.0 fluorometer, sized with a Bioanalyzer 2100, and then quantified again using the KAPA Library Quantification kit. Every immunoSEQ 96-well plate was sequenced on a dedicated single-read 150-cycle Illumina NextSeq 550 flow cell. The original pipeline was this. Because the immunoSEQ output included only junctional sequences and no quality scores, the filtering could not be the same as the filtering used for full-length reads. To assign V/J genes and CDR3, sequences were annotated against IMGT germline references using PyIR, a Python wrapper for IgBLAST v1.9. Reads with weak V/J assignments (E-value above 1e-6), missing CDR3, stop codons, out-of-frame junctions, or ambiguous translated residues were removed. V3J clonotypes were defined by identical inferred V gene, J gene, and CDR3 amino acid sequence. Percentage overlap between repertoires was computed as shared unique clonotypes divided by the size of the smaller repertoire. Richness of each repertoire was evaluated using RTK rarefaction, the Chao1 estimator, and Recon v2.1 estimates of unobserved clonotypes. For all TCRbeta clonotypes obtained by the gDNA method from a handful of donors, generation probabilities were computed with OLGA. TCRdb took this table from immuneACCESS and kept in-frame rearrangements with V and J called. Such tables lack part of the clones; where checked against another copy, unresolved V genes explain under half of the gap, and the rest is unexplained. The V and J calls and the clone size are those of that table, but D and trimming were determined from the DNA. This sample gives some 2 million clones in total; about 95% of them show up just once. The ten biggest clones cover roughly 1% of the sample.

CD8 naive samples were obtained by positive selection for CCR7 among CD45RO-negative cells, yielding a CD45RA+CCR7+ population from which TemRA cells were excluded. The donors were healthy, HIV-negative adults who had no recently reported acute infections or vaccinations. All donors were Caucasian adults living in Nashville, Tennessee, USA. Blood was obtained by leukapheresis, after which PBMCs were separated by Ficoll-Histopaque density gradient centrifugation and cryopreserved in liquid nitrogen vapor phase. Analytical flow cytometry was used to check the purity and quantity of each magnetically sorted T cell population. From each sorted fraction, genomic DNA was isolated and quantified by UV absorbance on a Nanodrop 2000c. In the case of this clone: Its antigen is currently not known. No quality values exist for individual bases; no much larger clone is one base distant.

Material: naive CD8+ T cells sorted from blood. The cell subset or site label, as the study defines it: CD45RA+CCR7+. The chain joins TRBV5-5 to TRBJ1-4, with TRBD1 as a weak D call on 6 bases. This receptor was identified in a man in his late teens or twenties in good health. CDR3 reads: CASSFTGREEKLFF. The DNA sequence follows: TGTGCCAGCAGCTTCACAGGGAGGGAAGAAAAACTGTTTTTT.